This record covers a single T cell receptor (beta chain). Enrollment of patients from Seattle took place during active infection, with longitudinal follow-up. The data are from a study of blood T cell repertoires in COVID-19. Study details: Italy, Spain and the United States were the sources of the convalescent and acute COVID-19 samples. PBMCs, B-cell-depleted T cells, or T cells were the source of the cDNA or gDNA that made up the material.

In the original workflow: Reference gene primers were amplified, and this amplification served to estimate nucleated cell counts. Assay: immunoSEQ multiplex PCR; the TCRdb copy retains only in-frame clones and omits some. V and J calls and clone size are those listed in that table; D and trimming were worked out from the DNA. Of about 400,000 clones in the sample, around 88% are singletons; the top ten hold about 7.6%. The CDR3 consists of 14 residues. V was pared by 0 bases and J by 7 bases, with 13 bases between. Germline CDR1 SGDLS, CDR2 YYNGEE. The chain couples TRBV9 to TRBJ1-2, with D perhaps TRBD1 (5 bases). The sequencing sample was made of peripheral blood. This TCR derives from an older woman with COVID-19, enrolled during active disease. CDR3 DNA: TGTGCCAGCAGCGTAGACTCCTGGGACTCTGGCTACACCTTC. It is translated as CASSVDSWDSGYTF.